The 24 T cell receptor beta chains below come from one sample, sequenced in a study of glioma-infiltrating T cells. TCR alpha and beta CDR3 regions were amplified from RNA using iRepertoire nested multiplex PCR. TCRdb re-called the multiplex PCR reads with MiXCR, one entry per CDR3 protein. Of fewer than 200,000 distinct CDR3 sequences in the sample, roughly two fifths were seen once. Input material: glioma tissue, nonneoplastic brain tissue, or PBMCs (not recorded which). The receptors here all came from a human donor with low-grade glioma or glioblastoma, undergoing nonglioma brain surgery, or in good health (not recorded which).

There are many counts of this clonotype. The chain couples TRBV6-1 to TRBJ1-1; D is unresolved. The length of the CDR3 is 18 residues. Germline CDR1 MNHNS, CDR2 SASEGT. V dropped 2 bases and J dropped 6 bases, with 25 bases sitting between them. In DNA, the CDR3 is TGTGCCAGCAGTGAATATAGAAATTCTTGGGCGGGTCAGCCTGAAGCTTTCTTT. Its translation: CASSEYRNSWAGQPEAFF.

This clonotype has more than one count but fewer than ten. The chain couples TRBV30 to TRBJ1-1; D might be TRBD1 (6 bases). CDR1 and CDR2 (germline): GTSNPN, SVGIG (reference sequence). This CDR3 comprises 12 residues. The V end was cut by 3 bases, the J end by 10 bases, with 15 bases between. Written as DNA, the CDR3 is TGTGCCTGGAGCCCTCGGGCAGGGGTAGCTTTCTTT. It specifies CAWSPRAGVAFF.

This clonotype turned up a few times. The V gene is TRBV30, the J gene TRBJ2-7; the D gene is possibly TRBD1 (6 bases). The CDR3 is made up of 12 amino acids. Trimming removed 8 bases at V and 2 bases at J, with 13 bases between. Germline V gene lookup returns CDR1 GTSNPN and CDR2 SVGIG (reference sequence). The DNA for the CDR3 is TGTGCCAGTGGACAGCGGACCTACGAGCAGTACTTC. Its translation is CASGQRTYEQYF.

This clonotype was counted many times. J is TRBJ2-1 and V is TRBV20-1; TRBD1 matches at 7 bases. CDR3 length: 13 amino acids. Per the germline V gene, CDR1 is DFQATT and CDR2 is SNEGSKA (reference sequence). The ends lost 1 base at V and 8 bases at J; junction bases unmatched: 5. DNA of the CDR3: TGCAGTGCTAGAGGTGACAGGGTCTATGAGCAGTTCTTC. Protein: CSARGDRVYEQFF.

The V call is TRBV7-9, the J call TRBJ2-1; 8 bases agree with TRBD1. CDR1 is SEHNR, CDR2 FQNEAQ, per germline (reference sequence). V gave up 3 bases and J gave up 5 bases; unmatched junction bases: 3. The CDR3 loop spans 14 amino acids. CDR3 sequence reads: CASSLRTGNNEQFF. The CDR3 coding sequence is TGTGCCAGCAGCTTGAGGACAGGGAACAATGAGCAGTTCTTC.

This clonotype was detected ten times or more. This chain uses TRBV6-4 with TRBJ2-3, with D maybe TRBD2 (6 bases). Per the germline V gene, CDR1 is MRHNA and CDR2 is SNTAGT. The CDR3 consists of 14 residues. V was clipped by 5 bases and J by 1 base, with 10 bases between them. CDR3 DNA: TGTGCCAGCAGTTCGGGAGTCGGCACAGATACGCAGTATTTT. It is translated as CASSSGVGTDTQYF.

This clonotype has at least ten counts. V is TRBV6-1 and J is TRBJ1-6; weak D call: TRBD1 (5 bases). This CDR3 is built from 15 residues. The V end lost 0 bases, the J end lost 10 bases, and 13 bases lay between the germline ends. Per the germline V gene, CDR1 is MNHNS and CDR2 is SASEGT. As DNA, the CDR3 is TGTGCCAGCAGTGAAGCGTCAGGGTTCCACTCACCCCTCCACTTT. It codes for CASSEASGFHSPLHF.

The CDR3 sequence is CASSFGLRGREQFF. In nucleotides, the CDR3 is TGTGCCAGCAGCTTCGGACTTCGGGGGCGGGAGCAGTTCTTC. This rearrangement joins TRBV11-2 to TRBJ2-1; possibly TRBD1 or TRBD2 for D (6 bases each). Germline-derived CDR1 and CDR2 are SGHAT and FQNNGV. Between the trimmed V and J ends, which lost 3 bases and 10 bases, there was a span of 16 bases. The length of the CDR3 is 14 residues. Complete variable domain (other parts from reference TRBV11-2 and TRBJ2-1): EAGVAQSPRYKIIEKRQSVAFWCNPISGHATLYWYQQILGQGPKLLIQFQNNGVVDDSQLPKDRFSAERLKGVDSTLKIQPAKLEDSAVYLCASSFGLRGREQFFGPGTRLTVL.

With regard to this clonotype: A much larger clone lies a single base off, so this may be a read error. DNA of the CDR3: TGTGCCAGCAGTCTCGGACAGGGTGGAGAGACAGATACGCAGTATTTT. This sequence encodes CASSLGQGGETDTQYF. This sequence joins TRBV27 and TRBJ2-3, with 8 bases aligning to TRBD1. After removal of 5 bases from V and 3 bases from J, the junction contained 10 bases not matched to a gene. Germline CDR1 and CDR2: MNHEY and SMNVEV (reference sequence). The CDR3 spans 16 residues.

The CDR3 loop reads CASSLDPRTYTEAFF. The DNA for the CDR3 is TGTGCCAGCAGCTTAGATCCTCGAACTTACACTGAAGCTTTCTTT. The gene calls are TRBV11-2 and TRBJ1-1, with D unresolved. V dropped 0 bases and J dropped 3 bases, with 11 bases sitting between them. Germline V gives CDR1 SGHAT, CDR2 FQNNGV. The CDR3 extends over 15 amino acids.

This clonotype was picked up many times. V usage is TRBV28 and J usage is TRBJ1-5, with D possibly matching TRBD1 (6 bases). The CDR3 has 17 residues. In germline, CDR1 is MDHEN, CDR2 SYDVKM. The ends were cut back, 3 bases at V and 0 bases at J, with 15 bases in the middle. CDR3 region: CASSFPGDPYSNQPQHF. The DNA for the CDR3 is TGTGCCAGCAGTTTTCCAGGGGACCCCTATAGCAATCAGCCCCAGCATTTT.

This clonotype was counted many times. The rearrangement links TRBV20-1 to TRBJ2-1, with 10 bases aligning to TRBD2. The CDR3 is 14 residues long. The germline V gene has CDR1 DFQATT and CDR2 SNEGSKA (reference sequence). Trimming cost V 4 bases and J 10 bases; bases outside gene matches: 10. As DNA, the CDR3 is TGCAGTGCTAACCTAGCGGGAGCCTCCCTAGAGCAGTTCTTC. This gives the protein CSANLAGASLEQFF.

As concerns this clonotype: The germline gene is not matched at one end of the junction; a read error may be the cause. The chain links TRBV2 to TRBJ2-3; D gene ambiguous. CDR3 size: 14 residues. Germline V gene lookup returns CDR1 SNHLY and CDR2 FYNNEI. The CDR3 is CASTLLSGSDRQYF. CDR3 DNA sequence: TGTGCCAGCACACTCCTCTCCGGATCAGATAGGCAGTATTTT.

The chain has TRBV9 and TRBJ2-5; 9 bases align to TRBD1. The CDR3 length is 17 residues. J was trimmed by 2 bases and V by 3 bases; bases with no gene match: 11. The germline gives CDR1 SGDLS, CDR2 YYNGEE. CDR3 nucleotides: TGTGCCAGCAGCGAAAGCCCGGGACAGGGTGGTCAAGAGACCCAGTACTTC. Its protein is CASSESPGQGGQETQYF.

In the case of this clonotype: A read error is possible here, since a much larger clone lies one base away. V gene TRBV20-1 combines with J gene TRBJ2-7, with D possibly matching TRBD2 (5 bases). Germline CDR1 reads DFQATT; CDR2 reads SNEGSKA (reference sequence). The CDR3 consists of 15 residues. The ends were cut back, 1 base at V and 2 bases at J, with 15 bases in the middle. DNA for the CDR3: TGCAGTGCTAGAGTACACGGAGGACCCCCCTACGAGCAGTACTTC. Its protein is CSARVHGGPPYEQYF.

This clonotype was recorded only once. The chain joins TRBV5-4 to TRBJ2-5; D is perhaps TRBD2 (6 bases). Per the germline V gene, CDR1 is SGHNT and CDR2 is YYREEE (reference sequence). Trimming left V 4 bases short and J 3 bases short, with 13 bases between. CDR3 length: 14 residues. The DNA of the CDR3 is TGTGCCAGCAGCCCTCCGGGGGTGGAAGAGACCCAGTACTTC. It translates to CASSPPGVEETQYF.

This clonotype was observed once. The rearrangement uses TRBV2 and TRBJ2-1; perhaps TRBD2 as D (5 bases). This CDR3 comprises 14 residues. Germline V gene sequence: CDR1 SNHLY, CDR2 FYNNEI. Trimming cost V 6 bases and J 5 bases, with 14 bases left between them. CDR3 nucleotide sequence: TGTGCCAGCAGATTGGAGGCCCAGGACAATGAGCAGTTCTTC. The encoded protein is CASRLEAQDNEQFF.

This clonotype occurred a few times. This sequence joins TRBV3-1 and TRBJ1-2; D gene unclear. The CDR3 covers 16 residues. V was shortened by 4 bases and J by 7 bases, with 22 bases between the two germline ends. From germline, CDR1 is LGHDT and CDR2 YNNKEL (reference sequence). The CDR3 DNA reads as TGTGCCAGCAGCCCGCACGTCGGCACAGAAGACTCTGGCTACACCTTC. Translation gives CASSPHVGTEDSGYTF.

There are a few counts of this clonotype. The V gene is TRBV3-1, the J gene TRBJ2-7, with D maybe TRBD2 (6 bases). Looked up from germline, CDR1 is LGHDT and CDR2 is YNNKEL (reference sequence). The CDR3 is 15 amino acids. V lost 4 bases and J lost 0, with 13 bases in between. The DNA of the CDR3 is TGTGCCAGCAGCCCACAGCGGGCGCTCTCCTACGAGCAGTACTTC. It specifies CASSPQRALSYEQYF.

This clonotype was counted once. A much larger clonotype is one base distant, so this may be a read error. The J gene is TRBJ2-5, the V gene TRBV20-1, with D maybe TRBD1 (5 bases). The ends were cut back, 5 bases at V and 2 bases at J, with 9 bases in the middle. Germline V gives CDR1 DFQATT, CDR2 SNEGSKA (reference sequence). This CDR3 is 12 amino acids long. The chain's CDR3 is CSAWGLQETQYF. The CDR3 DNA sequence: TGCAGTGCTTGGGGCCTACAAGAGACCCAGTACTTC.

This rearrangement joins TRBV5-1 to TRBJ2-7, with 8 bases that match TRBD1. The CDR3 length is 14 residues. Trimming took 4 bases from V and 2 from J; bases not matched to a gene: 5. Germline V CDR1 and CDR2: SGHRS, YFSETQ. This CDR3 reads CASSASGGTYEQYF. The DNA of the CDR3 is TGCGCCAGCAGCGCCTCAGGGGGCACCTACGAGCAGTACTTC.

This clonotype was recorded at least ten times. The chain uses TRBV19 and TRBJ1-5; maybe TRBD1 (6 bases). The CDR3 consists of 14 residues. The germline V gene encodes CDR1 LNHDA and CDR2 SQIVND (reference sequence). Trimming removed 6 bases at V and 3 bases at J, with 12 bases between. The CDR3 sequence is CASSTGFDNQPQHF. The CDR3 DNA is TGTGCCAGTAGCACAGGGTTTGACAATCAGCCCCAGCATTTT.

This clonotype was recorded at least ten times. The rearrangement uses TRBV28 and TRBJ2-7, with 10 bases matching TRBD1. Germline loops: CDR1 MDHEN, CDR2 SYDVKM. The CDR3 loop spans 15 amino acids. V shed 5 bases and J 3 bases; nucleotides not matched to a gene: 7. The CDR3 nucleotides are TGTGCCAGCAGTGTGACAGGGGGCAATGTCTACGAGCAGTACTTC. Amino acid sequence: CASSVTGGNVYEQYF.

This clonotype was observed a handful of times. CDR3 residues: CASKWGTNTGELFF. Written as DNA, the CDR3 is TGTGCCAGCAAATGGGGGACAAACACCGGGGAGCTGTTTTTT. V is TRBV2 and J is TRBJ2-2, with D possibly matching TRBD1 (6 bases). Trimming removed 7 bases from V and 2 bases from J, with 11 bases in between. This CDR3 has 14 amino acids. The germline gives CDR1 SNHLY, CDR2 FYNNEI.